Shown below are 27 T cell receptor beta chains from a single sample sequenced in a study of graft-versus-host responses after intestinal transplantation. Profiling relied on immunoSEQ multiplex PCR, and the TCRdb table lists in-frame clones only, not all of them. The repertoire has more than 90,000 clones, approximately 92% of them found once; the top ten carry approximately 0.22%. No cognate antigen is known for these TCRs. The sequences come from unstimulated CD4+ T cells sorted from spleen or lymph node cells, collected before transplant. Receptors originate from a human donor who was the organ donor for an intestinal transplant.

The CDR3 coding sequence is TGTGCCTGGGAGGGGACAGGGGCCTATGGCTACACCTTC. It yields the protein CAWEGTGAYGYTF. The chain recombines TRBV30 with TRBJ1-2; 10 positions match TRBD1. V lost 5 bases, J lost 4 bases, and 4 bases stayed unmatched. This CDR3 has 13 amino acids. Looked up from germline, CDR1 is GTSNPN and CDR2 is SVGIG (reference sequence).

J is TRBJ2-1 and V is TRBV2, with 7 bases aligning to TRBD1. V trimming: 6 bases; J trimming: 7 bases; junction bases outside the gene matches: 6. This CDR3 spans 13 amino acids. Per germline, CDR1 SNHLY and CDR2 FYNNEI. The chain's CDR3 is CASSRQGRNEQFF. CDR3 nucleotide sequence: TGTGCCAGCAGCAGACAGGGTCGGAATGAGCAGTTCTTC. Filled out from reference TRBV2 and TRBJ2-1, the complete variable domain reads EPEVTQTPSHQVTQMGQEVILRCVPISNHLYFYWYRQILGQKVEFLVSFYNNEISEKSEIFDDQFSVERPDGSNFTLKIRSTKLEDSAMYFCASSRQGRNEQFFGPGTRLTVL.

The chain has TRBV28 and TRBJ2-3; 7 bases are shared with TRBD1. The CDR3 has 15 residues. Germline V gene sequence: CDR1 MDHEN, CDR2 SYDVKM. The V and J ends lost 5 bases and 2 bases, in that order; junction bases with no gene match: 7. The CDR3 spells CASSPDDRATDTQYF. CDR3 DNA: TGTGCCAGCAGTCCGGATGACAGGGCCACAGATACGCAGTATTTT.

This chain uses TRBV7-2 with TRBJ2-7; the match to TRBD2 covers 7 bases. From germline, CDR1 is SGHTA and CDR2 FQGNSA. The CDR3 sequence is 13 residues long. The J segment lost 4 bases and the V segment lost 8 bases, leaving 8 bases of the junction unmatched. CDR3 nucleotide sequence: TGTGCCAGCGGGAGGGGAGCGTGGTACGAGCAGTACTTC. It translates to CASGRGAWYEQYF.

The chain joins TRBV28 to TRBJ2-6; perhaps TRBD1 as D (8 bases). The CDR3 runs to 17 residues. Germline V gene data show CDR1 as MDHEN and CDR2 as SYDVKM. The V end lost 7 bases, the J end lost 1 base, and 17 bases lay between the germline ends. CDR3 in amino acids: CASTRQGRGSGANVLTF. Written as DNA, the CDR3 is TGTGCCAGCACCAGACAGGGGAGGGGTTCTGGGGCCAACGTCCTGACTTTC.

The rearrangement joins TRBV4-2 to TRBJ2-2, with D possibly being TRBD1 (5 bases). This CDR3 is built from 15 residues. Germline V gives CDR1 LGHNA, CDR2 YNFKEQ. Trimming removed 2 bases from V and 1 base from J, with 8 bases in between. The CDR3: CASSQTGWNTGELFF. The CDR3 DNA follows: TGTGCCAGCAGCCAAACAGGCTGGAACACCGGGGAGCTGTTTTTT.

The chain combines TRBV29-1 with TRBJ2-6; no firm D call. V was trimmed by 5 bases and J by 0 bases, leaving 8 bases between them. CDR1 and CDR2 from the germline V gene are SQVTM and ANQGSEA. The CDR3 loop spans 14 amino acids. CDR3 loop: CSVRSLSGANVLTF. In nucleotides, the CDR3 is TGCAGCGTTAGGTCCCTCTCTGGGGCCAACGTCCTGACTTTC.

This clone was recorded only once. This chain uses TRBV5-1 with TRBJ2-3, with D possibly matching TRBD2 (5 bases). This CDR3 has 14 amino acids. CDR1 is SGHRS and CDR2 is YFSETQ in the germline V gene. Between the trimmed V and J ends, which lost 4 bases and 4 bases, there was a span of 13 bases. The CDR3, as DNA: TGCGCCAGCAGCCCGGACTCCCGGGCAGATACGCAGTATTTT. This codes for CASSPDSRADTQYF.

This sequence joins TRBV28 and TRBJ1-1, with D possibly TRBD1 on 5 matching bases. V dropped 6 bases and J dropped 0 bases, with 14 bases sitting between them. The CDR3 length is 15 residues. Germline V gene data show CDR1 as MDHEN and CDR2 as SYDVKM. CDR3 in DNA: TGTGCCAGCAGCTACCGGAGGGGATTGAACACTGAAGCTTTCTTT. It translates to CASSYRRGLNTEAFF.

The chain couples TRBV7-6 to TRBJ2-1, with TRBD2 identical over 11 bases. The CDR3 has 15 amino acids. Germline loops: CDR1 SGHVS, CDR2 FNYEAQ. V lost 7 bases, J lost 4 bases, and 6 bases stayed unmatched. This chain's CDR3 is CASTLLAGEYNEQFF. The CDR3 DNA reads TGTGCCAGCACCCTACTAGCGGGAGAGTACAATGAGCAGTTCTTC. Based on the CDR3 plus reference TRBV7-6 and TRBJ2-1, the full variable domain is GAGVSQSPRYKVTKRGQDVALRCDPISGHVSLYWYRQALGQGPEFLTYFNYEAQQDKSGLPNDRFSAERPEGSISTLTIQRTEQRDSAMYRCASTLLAGEYNEQFFGPGTRLTVL.

The gene calls are TRBV9 and TRBJ2-7; weak D call: TRBD1 (5 bases). This CDR3 is built from 14 residues. Trimming removed 3 bases from V and 0 bases from J, with 10 bases in between. Looked up from germline, CDR1 is SGDLS and CDR2 is YYNGEE. In DNA, the CDR3 is TGTGCCAGCAGCGATGACAGATTCTCCTACGAGCAGTACTTC. Its translation is CASSDDRFSYEQYF. The whole variable domain, filled in from reference TRBV9 and TRBJ2-7, reads DSGVTQTPKHLITATGQRVTLRCSPRSGDLSVYWYQQSLDQGLQFLIQYYNGEERAKGNILERFSAQQFPDLHSELNLSSLELGDSALYFCASSDDRFSYEQYFGPGTRLTVT.

This chain links TRBV19 with TRBJ1-5; unclear D gene. Looked up from germline, CDR1 is LNHDA and CDR2 is SQIVND (reference sequence). The CDR3 consists of 14 residues. V was trimmed by 3 bases and J by 4 bases, leaving 10 bases between them. The CDR3 DNA reads TGTGCCAGTAGTATCGGTCCGGGGAATCAGCCCCAGCATTTT. It is translated as CASSIGPGNQPQHF.

The chain uses TRBV28 and TRBJ2-7; D possibly corresponds to TRBD2 (6 bases). Trimming removed 8 bases at V and 4 bases at J, with 18 bases between. CDR3 size: 14 residues. Germline assignment: CDR1 MDHEN and CDR2 SYDVKM. For the CDR3, the DNA is TGTGCCAGCGCCCTGGGGGGTGTCCTGTACGAGCAGTACTTC. It yields the protein CASALGGVLYEQYF.

The chain carries TRBV5-1 and TRBJ2-2, with 7 bases aligning to TRBD2. The CDR3 extends over 17 amino acids. J gave up 4 bases and V 4 bases, and 13 bases lay outside the gene matches. Germline lookup yields CDR1 SGHRS and CDR2 YFSETQ. The CDR3 bases are TGCGCCAGCAGCCTCGTGCTAGCGGCCTCGGGCACCGGGGAGCTGTTTTTT. Amino acid sequence: CASSLVLAASGTGELFF.

As concerns this clone: An end of the junction does not agree with germline; a read error may underlie this. The rearrangement uses TRBV7-7 and TRBJ2-2; tentatively, D is TRBD1 (5 bases). The V gene's germline CDR1 is SSHAT and CDR2 FNYEAQ (reference sequence). The CDR3 contains 13 residues. CDR3 amino acids: CASSLAGTGELFF. The CDR3, as DNA: TGTGCTAGCAGCTTAGCAGGGACCGGGGAGCTGTTTTTT.

This clone was seen once. This chain connects TRBV6-5 to TRBJ1-1, with no clear D. CDR1 and CDR2 (germline): MNHEY, SVGAGI. This CDR3 region has 15 residues. Deletions cut 0 bases from V and 7 bases from J, with 15 bases between. CDR3 amino acids: CASSYSPLQQGEAFF. The CDR3, as DNA: TGTGCCAGCAGTTACTCGCCCCTTCAACAAGGTGAAGCTTTCTTT.

V usage is TRBV7-8 and J usage is TRBJ1-3, with D maybe TRBD1 (5 bases). V was clipped by 4 bases and J by 2 bases, with 12 bases between them. The CDR3 contains 15 residues. The germline V gene has CDR1 SGHVS and CDR2 FQNEAQ. CDR3 loop: CASSYFRGAGNTIYF. The DNA for the CDR3 is TGTGCCAGCAGCTACTTTCGGGGGGCTGGAAACACCATATATTTT.

The chain uses TRBV29-1 and TRBJ2-5; 8 bases line up with TRBD2. The CDR3 runs 16 residues. Germline assignment: CDR1 SQVTM and CDR2 ANQGSEA. After removal of 7 bases from V and 1 base from J, the junction contained 14 bases not matched to a gene. The CDR3 spells CSAAAQRERTQETQYF. CDR3 nucleotide sequence: TGCAGCGCCGCGGCCCAGCGGGAGAGGACCCAAGAGACCCAGTACTTC.

J is TRBJ2-7 and V is TRBV28, with TRBD1 as a possible D gene (6 bases). The V end lost 3 bases, the J end lost 0 bases, and 12 bases lay between the germline ends. Germline V gene data show CDR1 as MDHEN and CDR2 as SYDVKM. The CDR3 runs to 15 residues. CDR3 loop: CASSLGHFSSYEQYF. The CDR3 nucleotides read TGTGCCAGCAGTTTGGGACACTTTAGCTCCTACGAGCAGTACTTC.

The V and J genes are TRBV11-2 and TRBJ2-1, with 9 bases identical to TRBD2. CDR1 and CDR2 from the germline V gene are SGHAT and FQNNGV. V gave up 5 bases and J gave up 6 bases; unmatched junction bases: 8. CDR3 size: 15 residues. CDR3 region: CASSPRASGTNEQFF. As DNA, the CDR3 is TGTGCCAGCAGCCCCAGGGCTAGCGGGACCAATGAGCAGTTCTTC.

The chain couples TRBV11-2 to TRBJ2-5, with D possibly TRBD2 on 6 matching bases. The germline CDR1 and CDR2 sequences are SGHAT and FQNNGV. Trimming stripped 3 bases from V and 2 bases from J, with 7 bases between. The CDR3 is made up of 13 amino acids. This CDR3 reads CASSFRGQETQYF. The CDR3 region has the DNA TGTGCCAGCAGCTTCCGGGGGCAAGAGACCCAGTACTTC.

In this sample, this clone turned up once. The chain has TRBV30 and TRBJ2-7; 7 bases match TRBD2. The germline V gene has CDR1 GTSNPN and CDR2 SVGIG (reference sequence). The CDR3 sequence is 13 residues long. With V trimmed by 4 bases and J by 6 bases, 9 bases remained unmatched. The CDR3 region has the DNA TGTGCCTGGAAACGGGAGGTTGGGGGCGAGCAGTACTTC. Protein sequence: CAWKREVGGEQYF.

V and J are TRBV5-5 and TRBJ2-7; 7 bases are shared with TRBD2. Trimming cost V 0 bases and J 0 bases; bases outside gene matches: 3. Looked up from germline, CDR1 is SGHKS and CDR2 is YYEKEE (reference sequence). This CDR3 spans 15 amino acids. The chain's CDR3 is CASSLALAASYEQYF. The CDR3 nucleotides read TGTGCCAGCAGCTTGGCTCTAGCGGCCTCCTACGAGCAGTACTTC.

The J gene is TRBJ2-1, the V gene TRBV7-2; D may be TRBD2 (5 bases). Germline V CDR1 and CDR2: SGHTA, FQGNSA. V shed 2 bases and J shed 3 bases, with 11 bases lying between them. This CDR3 contains 15 residues. The CDR3 region has the DNA TGTGCCAGCAGCTTAATATCCGGGATCTACAATGAGCAGTTCTTC. Residues: CASSLISGIYNEQFF.

The genes are TRBV28 and TRBJ2-7; 9 bases are shared with TRBD2. This CDR3 comprises 15 residues. V dropped 6 bases and J dropped 2; count of bases not matched to a gene: 8. The germline gives CDR1 MDHEN, CDR2 SYDVKM. This chain's CDR3 is CASSWGLATTYEQYF. CDR3 coding DNA: TGTGCCAGCAGCTGGGGACTAGCCACGACCTACGAGCAGTACTTC.

V usage is TRBV6-5 and J usage is TRBJ2-3; tentative D call: TRBD2 (5 bases). The CDR3 has 14 amino acids. The germline V gene encodes CDR1 MNHEY and CDR2 SVGAGI. The germline V and J ends were trimmed by 0 bases and 3 bases, with 7 bases remaining between them. The CDR3 reads CASSYSGETDTQYF. DNA of the CDR3: TGTGCCAGCAGTTACTCCGGGGAAACAGATACGCAGTATTTT.

J is TRBJ2-1 and V is TRBV11-3; TRBD1 aligns across 11 bases. The trim removed 3 bases at V and 7 bases at J, leaving 5 bases unmatched. Germline values: CDR1 SGHNT, CDR2 YENEEA. This CDR3 is built from 15 residues. The CDR3 nucleotides read TGTGCCAGCAGCTTGGGAGGGACAGGGGGAAATGAGCAGTTCTTC. Residues: CASSLGGTGGNEQFF.